The 3 T cell receptor beta chains presented below share a single source sample, sequenced in a study of breast tumors, draining lymph nodes, adjacent tissues (dated by TCRdb to about 2016). Lymph node samples came from the axillary draining lymph nodes of breast cancer patients. Preparation of the library involved multiplex PCR. TCRdb names Illumina HiSeq 2000 as the instrument used. TCRdb itself trimmed the public reads at Q25 with fastp, ran MiXCR and retained productive beta chains. One record per CDR3 amino acid sequence lists the most common genes and DNA. The sample table shows about 270,000 distinct CDR3 sequences, and 30% are seen once. 1.1% of the sample belongs to the ten largest clones. The sequenced material came from axillary lymph node tissue. Receptors were obtained from a female donor with breast cancer. Some clones in this sample may be carry-over from other donors' samples.

The chain has TRBV5-1 and TRBJ1-1; tentative D call: TRBD1 (6 bases). Trimming pared 0 bases from V and 1 base from J, leaving 19 bases between. The CDR3 has 18 amino acids. The germline gives CDR1 SGHRS, CDR2 YFSETQ. The CDR3 region is CASSLAVRDTLTNTEAFF. DNA for the CDR3: TGCGCCAGCAGCTTGGCAGTGCGGGACACATTGACGAACACTGAAGCTTTCTTT.

This clonotype was detected ten times or more. V and J are TRBV2 and TRBJ2-2, with D perhaps TRBD1 (6 bases). The CDR3 runs 13 residues. The germline V gene has CDR1 SNHLY and CDR2 FYNNEI. The germline V and J ends were trimmed by 3 bases and 9 bases, with 11 bases remaining between them. CDR3 coding DNA: TGTGCCAGCAGTGACCCAGGGGACCGGGAGCTGTTTTTT. This sequence encodes CASSDPGDRELFF.

The table lists this clonotype with many counts. The genes are TRBV7-2 and TRBJ1-2; no reliable D call. V lost 5 bases to trimming and J lost 3 bases, with 13 bases between them. The germline V gene has CDR1 SGHTA and CDR2 FQGNSA. The CDR3 covers 14 residues. The CDR3: CASSPTPIYYGYTF. The CDR3 DNA reads as TGTGCCAGCAGCCCCACCCCGATTTACTATGGCTACACCTTC.